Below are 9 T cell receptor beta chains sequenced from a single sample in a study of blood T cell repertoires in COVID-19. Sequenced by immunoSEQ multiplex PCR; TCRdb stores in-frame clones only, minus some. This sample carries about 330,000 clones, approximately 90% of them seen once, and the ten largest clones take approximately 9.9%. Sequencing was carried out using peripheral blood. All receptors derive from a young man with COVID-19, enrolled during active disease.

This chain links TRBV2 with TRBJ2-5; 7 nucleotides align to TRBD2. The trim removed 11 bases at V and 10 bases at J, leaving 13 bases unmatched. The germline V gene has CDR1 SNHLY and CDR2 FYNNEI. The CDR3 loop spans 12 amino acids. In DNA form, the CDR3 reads TGTGCCCGGGGAGGGACGGCGGGGAGCCAGTACTTC. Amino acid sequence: CARGGTAGSQYF.

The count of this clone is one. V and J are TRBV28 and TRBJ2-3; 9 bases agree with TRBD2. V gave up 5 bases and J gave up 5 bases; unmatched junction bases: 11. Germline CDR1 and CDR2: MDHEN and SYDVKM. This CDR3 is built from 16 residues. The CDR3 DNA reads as TGTGCCAGCAGTACCACACCGGGACTAGCTGGAGATACGCAGTATTTT. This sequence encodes CASSTTPGLAGDTQYF.

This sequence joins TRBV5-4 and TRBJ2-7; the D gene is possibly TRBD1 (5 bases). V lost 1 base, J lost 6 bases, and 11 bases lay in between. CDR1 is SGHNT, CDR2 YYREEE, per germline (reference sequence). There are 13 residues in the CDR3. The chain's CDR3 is CASSLPGLSEQYF. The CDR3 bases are TGTGCCAGCAGCTTGCCAGGGCTCTCCGAGCAGTACTTC.

The DNA for the CDR3 is TGTGCCAGCAGTGTAGGGGTAGGACAGCCCCAGCATTTT. Encoded protein: CASSVGVGQPQHF. This rearrangement joins TRBV6-4 to TRBJ1-5; a weak D match, TRBD1 (5 bases). The CDR3 runs to 13 residues. Per germline, CDR1 MRHNA and CDR2 SNTAGT. Trimming pared 4 bases from V and 7 bases from J, leaving 11 bases between.

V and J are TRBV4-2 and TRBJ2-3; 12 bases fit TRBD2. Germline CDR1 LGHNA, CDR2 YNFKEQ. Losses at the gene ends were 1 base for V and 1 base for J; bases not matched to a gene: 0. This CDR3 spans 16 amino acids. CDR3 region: CASSQGLAGGTDTQYF. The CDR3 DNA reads TGTGCCAGCAGCCAAGGACTAGCGGGGGGCACAGATACGCAGTATTTT.

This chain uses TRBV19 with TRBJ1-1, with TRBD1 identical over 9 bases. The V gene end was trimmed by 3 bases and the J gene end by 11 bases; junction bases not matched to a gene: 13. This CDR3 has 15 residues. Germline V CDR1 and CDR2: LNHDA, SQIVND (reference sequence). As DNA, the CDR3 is TGTGCCAGTAGTATCAACCGGGGGACAGGGAAAGAGGCTTTCTTT. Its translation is CASSINRGTGKEAFF.

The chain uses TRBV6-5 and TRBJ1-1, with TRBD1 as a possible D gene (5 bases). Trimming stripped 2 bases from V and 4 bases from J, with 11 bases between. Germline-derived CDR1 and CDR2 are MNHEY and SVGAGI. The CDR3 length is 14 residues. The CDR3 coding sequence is TGTGCCAGCAGTTACAGGGGTCTAGGCACTGAAGCTTTCTTT. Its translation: CASSYRGLGTEAFF.

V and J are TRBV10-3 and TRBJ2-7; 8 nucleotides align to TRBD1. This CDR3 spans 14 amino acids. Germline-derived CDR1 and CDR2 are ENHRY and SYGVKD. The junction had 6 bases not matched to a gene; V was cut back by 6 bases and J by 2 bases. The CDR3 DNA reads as TGTGCCATCAGCTCCGGGACAGGAACCTACGAGCAGTACTTC. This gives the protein CAISSGTGTYEQYF.

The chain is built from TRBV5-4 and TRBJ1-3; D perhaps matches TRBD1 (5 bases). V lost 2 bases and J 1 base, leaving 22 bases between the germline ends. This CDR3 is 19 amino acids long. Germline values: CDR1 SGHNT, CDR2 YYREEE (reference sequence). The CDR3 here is CASSFVLWGLQESGNTIYF. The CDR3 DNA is TGTGCCAGCAGCTTTGTACTATGGGGACTACAGGAATCTGGAAACACCATATATTTT.